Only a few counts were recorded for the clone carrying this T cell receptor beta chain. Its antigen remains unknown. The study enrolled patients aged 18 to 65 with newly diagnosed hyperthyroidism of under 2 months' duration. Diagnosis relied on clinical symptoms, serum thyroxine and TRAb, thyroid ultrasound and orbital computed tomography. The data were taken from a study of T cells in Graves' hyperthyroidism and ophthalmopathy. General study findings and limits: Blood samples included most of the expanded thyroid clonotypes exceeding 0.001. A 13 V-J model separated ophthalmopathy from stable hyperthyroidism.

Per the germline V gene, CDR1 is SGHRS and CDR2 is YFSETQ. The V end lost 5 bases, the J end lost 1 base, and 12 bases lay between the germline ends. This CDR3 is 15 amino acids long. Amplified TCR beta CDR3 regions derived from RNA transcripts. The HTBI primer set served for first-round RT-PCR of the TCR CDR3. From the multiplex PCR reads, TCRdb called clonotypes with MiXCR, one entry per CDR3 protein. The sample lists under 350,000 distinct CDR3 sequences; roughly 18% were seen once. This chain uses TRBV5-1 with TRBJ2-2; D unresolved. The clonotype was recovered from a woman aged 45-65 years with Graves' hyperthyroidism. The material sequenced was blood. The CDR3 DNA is TGCGCCAGCAGTCGCGACCGATTGAACACCGGGGAGCTGTTTTTT. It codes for CASSRDRLNTGELFF.